This T cell receptor beta chain appears in the sequencing data of a study of T-cell reconstitution after alpha-beta-depleted transplantation in children. V lost 0 bases to trimming and J lost 6 bases; unmatched junction nucleotides: 13. This CDR3 region has 17 residues. The germline V gene encodes CDR1 MNHEY and CDR2 SVGAGI. Unique molecular identifiers tagged the TCRbeta library. TCRdb called the PCR reads again in MiXCR, with one record for every CDR3 protein. Of roughly 500,000 distinct CDR3 sequences listed, 30% to 35% are singletons. Material: PBMCs from the stem cell graft donor, obtained from the stem cell graft. This receptor was obtained from a human donor who donated a stem cell graft to a child with aplastic anemia. The gene calls are TRBV6-5 and TRBJ2-7, with 8 bases matching TRBD2. CDR3: CASSYSRLAGPRGEQYF. Here the CDR3 DNA reads TGTGCCAGCAGTTACTCTAGGCTAGCGGGCCCCAGAGGCGAGCAGTACTTC.